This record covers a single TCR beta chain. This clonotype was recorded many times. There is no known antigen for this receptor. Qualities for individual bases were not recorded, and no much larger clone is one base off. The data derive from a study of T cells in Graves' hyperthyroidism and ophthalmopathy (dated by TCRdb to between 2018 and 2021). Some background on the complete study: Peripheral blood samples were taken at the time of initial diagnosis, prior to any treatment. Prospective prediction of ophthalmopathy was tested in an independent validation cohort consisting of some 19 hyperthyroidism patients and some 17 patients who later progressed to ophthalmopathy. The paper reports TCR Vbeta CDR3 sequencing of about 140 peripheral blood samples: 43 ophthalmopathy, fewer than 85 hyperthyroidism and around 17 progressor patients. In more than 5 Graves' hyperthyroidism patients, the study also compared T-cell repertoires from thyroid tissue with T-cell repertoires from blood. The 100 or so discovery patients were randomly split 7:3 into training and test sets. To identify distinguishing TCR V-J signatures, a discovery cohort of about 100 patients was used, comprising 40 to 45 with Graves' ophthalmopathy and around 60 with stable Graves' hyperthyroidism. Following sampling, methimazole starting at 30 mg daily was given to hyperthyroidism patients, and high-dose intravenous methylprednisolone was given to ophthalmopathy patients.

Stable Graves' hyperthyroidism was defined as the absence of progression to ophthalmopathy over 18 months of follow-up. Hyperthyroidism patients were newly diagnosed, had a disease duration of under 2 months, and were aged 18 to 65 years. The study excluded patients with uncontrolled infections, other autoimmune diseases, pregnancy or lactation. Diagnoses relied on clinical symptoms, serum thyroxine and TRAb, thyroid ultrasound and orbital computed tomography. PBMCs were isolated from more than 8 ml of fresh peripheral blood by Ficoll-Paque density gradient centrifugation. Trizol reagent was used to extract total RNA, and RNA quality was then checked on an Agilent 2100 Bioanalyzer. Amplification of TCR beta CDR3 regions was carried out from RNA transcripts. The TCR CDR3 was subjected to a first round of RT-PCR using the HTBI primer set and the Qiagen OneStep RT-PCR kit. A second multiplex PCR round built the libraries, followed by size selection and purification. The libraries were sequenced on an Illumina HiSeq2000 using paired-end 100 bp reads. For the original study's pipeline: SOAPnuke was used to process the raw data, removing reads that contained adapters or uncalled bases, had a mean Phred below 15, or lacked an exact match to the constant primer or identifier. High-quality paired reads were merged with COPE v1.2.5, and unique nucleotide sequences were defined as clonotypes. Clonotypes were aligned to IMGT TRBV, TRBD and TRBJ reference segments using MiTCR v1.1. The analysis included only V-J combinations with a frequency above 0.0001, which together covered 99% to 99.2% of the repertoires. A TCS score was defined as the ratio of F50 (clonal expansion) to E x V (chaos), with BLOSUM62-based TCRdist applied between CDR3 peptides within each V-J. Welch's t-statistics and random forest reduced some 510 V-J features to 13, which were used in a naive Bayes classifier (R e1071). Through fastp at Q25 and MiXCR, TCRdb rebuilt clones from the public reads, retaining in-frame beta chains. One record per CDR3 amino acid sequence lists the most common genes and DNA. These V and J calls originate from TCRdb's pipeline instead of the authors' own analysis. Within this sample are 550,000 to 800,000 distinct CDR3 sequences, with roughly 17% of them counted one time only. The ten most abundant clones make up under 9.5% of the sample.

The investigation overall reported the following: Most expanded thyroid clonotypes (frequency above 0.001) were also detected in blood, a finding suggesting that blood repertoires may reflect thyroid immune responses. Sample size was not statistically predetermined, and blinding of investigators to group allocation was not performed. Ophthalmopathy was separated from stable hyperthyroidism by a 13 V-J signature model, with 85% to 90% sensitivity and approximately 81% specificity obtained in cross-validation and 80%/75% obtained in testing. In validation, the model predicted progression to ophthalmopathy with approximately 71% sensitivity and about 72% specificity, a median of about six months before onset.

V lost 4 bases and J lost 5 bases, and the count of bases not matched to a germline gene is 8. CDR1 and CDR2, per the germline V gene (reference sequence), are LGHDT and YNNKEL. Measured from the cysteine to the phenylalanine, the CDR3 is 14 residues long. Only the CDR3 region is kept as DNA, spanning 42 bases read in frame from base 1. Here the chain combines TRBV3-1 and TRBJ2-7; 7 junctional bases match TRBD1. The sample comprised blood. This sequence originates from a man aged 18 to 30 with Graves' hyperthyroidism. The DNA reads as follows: TGTGCCAGCAGCCTTTGGGACAGCCAGAACGAGCAGTACTTC. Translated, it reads CASSLWDSQNEQYF.